Below, 15 T cell receptor beta chains from the same sample are listed, as sequenced in a study of T cells in Graves' hyperthyroidism and ophthalmopathy. RNA transcripts were the template for amplifying TCR beta CDR3 regions. First-round RT-PCR targeting the TCR CDR3 was performed with the HTBI primer set. TCRdb re-called the multiplex PCR reads through MiXCR, storing one row per CDR3 protein. The sample contains hundreds of thousands of distinct CDR3 sequences, about 14% of which appear only once. The source material was blood. These receptors were obtained from a woman aged 40-49 years with Graves' hyperthyroidism.

This clonotype was seen at least ten times. This chain links TRBV20-1 with TRBJ2-7, with 10 bases identical to TRBD2. Per the germline V gene, CDR1 is DFQATT and CDR2 is SNEGSKA (reference sequence). With V trimmed by 0 bases and J by 5 bases, 10 bases remained unmatched. This CDR3 is built from 16 residues. The CDR3 DNA reads as TGCAGTGCTAGAGATTGGCTAGCGGGAGCTCCAGACGAGCAGTACTTC. It yields the protein CSARDWLAGAPDEQYF.

Many counts were recorded for this clonotype. The chain carries TRBV7-2 and TRBJ1-4; tentative D call: TRBD1 (5 bases). Per germline, CDR1 SGHTA and CDR2 FQGNSA. This CDR3 is 15 amino acids long. V was pared by 0 bases and J by 5 bases, with 10 bases between. This chain's CDR3 is CASSLAQGGNEKLFF. The CDR3 DNA is TGTGCCAGCAGCTTAGCCCAGGGTGGGAATGAAAAACTGTTTTTT.

This chain uses TRBV7-3 with TRBJ2-2; the D call may be TRBD1 or TRBD2 (5 bases each). The CDR3 extends over 14 amino acids. The V gene lost 8 bases and the J gene lost 0 bases, with 10 bases spanning the gap. Looked up from germline, CDR1 is SGHTA and CDR2 is FQGTGA. This CDR3 reads CASPGAPNTGELFF. CDR3 coding DNA: TGTGCCAGCCCCGGGGCGCCGAACACCGGGGAGCTGTTTTTT.

The chain joins TRBV11-2 to TRBJ2-1; tentatively, D is TRBD1 or TRBD2 (5 bases each). This CDR3 is built from 16 residues. V lost 1 base and J lost 7, with 17 bases in between. Germline V CDR1 and CDR2: SGHAT, FQNNGV. The CDR3 sequence: CASSLGPPGRVNEQFF. The CDR3 coding sequence is TGTGCCAGCAGCTTAGGCCCCCCGGGGCGGGTAAATGAGCAGTTCTTC.

This clonotype has a count of ten or more. This chain links TRBV27 with TRBJ2-7, with D perhaps matching TRBD2 (7 bases). From germline, CDR1 is MNHEY and CDR2 SMNVEV (reference sequence). V was clipped by 5 bases and J by 3 bases, with 14 bases between them. This CDR3 comprises 14 residues. CDR3 DNA: TGTGCCAGCAGTCCCTCGGGGGGCTTCTACGAGCAGTACTTC. Translated, it gives CASSPSGGFYEQYF.

This clonotype appeared many times. The chain recombines TRBV11-2 with TRBJ2-7; 8 bases match TRBD1. This CDR3 has 17 amino acids. V trimming: 2 bases; J trimming: 1 base; junction bases outside the gene matches: 10. CDR1 is SGHAT and CDR2 is FQNNGV in the germline V gene. The CDR3 protein is CASSLSAGTGSSYEQYF. The CDR3 region has the DNA TGTGCCAGCAGCTTATCCGCAGGGACAGGTAGTTCCTACGAGCAGTACTTC.

Many counts were recorded for this clonotype. The chain employs TRBV3-1 and TRBJ2-5; tentative D call: TRBD2 (5 bases). The CDR3 covers 13 residues. From germline, CDR1 is LGHDT and CDR2 YNNKEL (reference sequence). V was clipped by 6 bases and J by 3 bases, with 11 bases between them. Written as DNA, the CDR3 is TGTGCCAGCAGTCGGACTTTTAAAGAGACCCAGTACTTC. Amino acid sequence: CASSRTFKETQYF.

This clonotype was observed a handful of times. The chain recombines TRBV2 with TRBJ2-5, with a weak D call TRBD2 (6 bases). The CDR3 consists of 11 residues. Germline V CDR1 and CDR2: SNHLY, FYNNEI. With 10 bases removed from V and 4 bases from J, the gap between germline ends came to 10 bases. The CDR3 loop reads CAKEGRETQYF. The CDR3 nucleotides are TGTGCCAAGGAGGGAAGAGAGACCCAGTACTTC. The entire variable domain, with the rest obtained from reference TRBV2 and TRBJ2-5, is as follows: EPEVTQTPSHQVTQMGQEVILRCVPISNHLYFYWYRQILGQKVEFLVSFYNNEISEKSEIFDDQFSVERPDGSNFTLKIRSTKLEDSAMYFCAKEGRETQYFGPGTRLLVL.

This clonotype was seen at least ten times. A read error may account for a junction end that differs from germline. J is TRBJ2-1 and V is TRBV7-7; D not resolved. Germline CDR1 is SSHAT and CDR2 is FNYEAQ (reference sequence). The CDR3 consists of 15 residues. CDR3 bases: TGTGCTAGCAGCTTCGGCCTAGTGTCTTACAATGAGCAGTTCTTC. The encoded protein is CASSFGLVSYNEQFF.

This clonotype was counted only a few times. The chain recombines TRBV20-1 with TRBJ2-1, with 10 nucleotides matching TRBD2. V was pared by 7 bases and J by 0 bases, with 3 bases of the junction left unmatched. The CDR3 is 14 amino acids. Germline V gene lookup returns CDR1 DFQATT and CDR2 SNEGSKA (reference sequence). In DNA, the CDR3 is TGCAGTGGGGCTAGCGGGAGCTCCTACAATGAGCAGTTCTTC. This translates into CSGASGSSYNEQFF.

In its sample, this clonotype was seen many times. This chain joins TRBV5-1 and TRBJ2-3; D uncertain. Germline assignment: CDR1 SGHRS and CDR2 YFSETQ. The CDR3 extends over 14 amino acids. V lost 7 bases and J 0 bases, leaving 12 bases between the germline ends. CDR3 protein: CASRLATSTDTQYF. CDR3 bases: TGCGCCAGCCGTTTGGCGACTAGCACAGATACGCAGTATTTT.

For this clonotype: The junction shows a germline mismatch at one end, possibly a read error. The rearrangement links TRBV5-6 to TRBJ2-1, with D perhaps being TRBD1 or TRBD2 (5 bases each). The CDR3 covers 11 residues. The germline V gene has CDR1 SGHDT and CDR2 YYEEEE. DNA of the CDR3: TGTGCCAGCGGTTGGGGGAATGAGCAGCTCTTC. It translates to CASGWGNEQLF.

This clonotype turned up a few times. The chain joins TRBV14 to TRBJ1-5, with D unresolved. The V end was cut by 1 base, the J end by 4 bases, with 11 bases between. The CDR3 loop spans 15 amino acids. The germline gives CDR1 SGHDN, CDR2 FVKESK. The CDR3 nucleotides read TGTGCCAGCAGCCAAGTCGTTAGGGTTAATCAGCCCCAGCATTTT. Protein sequence: CASSQVVRVNQPQHF.

This clonotype was counted ten times or more. The chain recombines TRBV4-1 with TRBJ2-7, with 7 bases that match TRBD2. Germline V gene lookup returns CDR1 MGHRA and CDR2 YSYEKL. The CDR3 runs to 15 residues. J lost 1 base, V lost 3 bases, and 6 bases had no gene match. For the CDR3, the DNA is TGCGCCAGCAGCCAGGGGGGGTGGGGGTCCTACGAGCAGTACTTC. Its protein is CASSQGGWGSYEQYF.

This clonotype was picked up many times. This rearrangement joins TRBV7-6 to TRBJ2-7; D gene ambiguous. CDR3 length equals 13 residues. Germline V gives CDR1 SGHVS, CDR2 FNYEAQ. V gave up 1 base and J gave up 5 bases, with 9 bases separating them. For the CDR3, the DNA is TGTGCCAGCAGCTTAGGCACTTTCGACGAGCAGTACTTC. Its translation is CASSLGTFDEQYF.